What follows are 23 T cell receptor beta chains derived from one specimen sequenced in a study of identical twins. One entry per CDR3 protein, called by TCRdb with MiXCR from the 5' RACE reads. The repertoire has a few hundred thousand distinct CDR3 sequences, 6.5% to 8% of them found once; the top ten carry roughly 15%. The same sample was also studied in work on T cells expressing NK-cell markers.

The sequencing input was CD8+ T cells sorted from blood. All receptors derive from a woman aged 18 to 35 in good health.

This clonotype was counted ten times or more. The gene calls are TRBV5-1 and TRBJ1-2; 9 bases fit TRBD1. The CDR3 consists of 13 residues. Trimming removed 5 bases from V and 6 bases from J; junction bases left unmatched: 5. Germline lookup yields CDR1 SGHRS and CDR2 YFSETQ. The CDR3 sequence: CASSLQGADGYTF. CDR3 sequence (DNA): TGCGCCAGCAGTTTACAGGGGGCCGATGGCTACACCTTC.

This clonotype was seen repeatedly, ten times or more. This sequence joins TRBV20-1 and TRBJ2-7; D remains unclear. The CDR3 totals 12 residues. Trimming removed 7 bases at V and 0 bases at J, with 10 bases between. The germline V gene encodes CDR1 DFQATT and CDR2 SNEGSKA (reference sequence). The CDR3 sequence: CSGETSSYEQYF. Written as DNA, the CDR3 is TGCAGTGGAGAGACGAGCTCCTACGAGCAGTACTTC.

The chain is built from TRBV2 and TRBJ2-1, with 9 bases fitting TRBD2. The CDR3 consists of 14 residues. Losses at the gene ends were 1 base for V and 5 bases for J; bases not matched to a gene: 0. Per the germline V gene, CDR1 is SNHLY and CDR2 is FYNNEI. CDR3 residues: CASSEGTSDNEQFF. The CDR3 DNA is TGTGCCAGCAGTGAAGGGACTAGCGACAATGAGCAGTTCTTC.

Turning to this clonotype: Germline is not matched at one junction end, which may reflect a read error. V gene TRBV7-9 combines with J gene TRBJ2-7; TRBD1 aligns across 12 bases. The CDR3 extends over 17 amino acids. Germline lookup yields CDR1 SEHNR and CDR2 FQNEAQ (reference sequence). CDR3 nucleotides: TGTGCCAGCAGCAAAGGGACAGGGGGCACCGGGTCCTACCAGCAGTACTTC. Protein: CASSKGTGGTGSYQQYF. The full variable domain, its missing parts supplied by reference TRBV7-9 and TRBJ2-7, is DTGVSQNPRHKITKRGQNVTFRCDPISEHNRLYWYRQTLGQGPEFLTYFQNEAQLEKSRLLSDRFSAERPKGSFSTLEIQRTEQGDSAMYLCASSKGTGGTGSYQQYFGPGTRLTVT.

The chain carries TRBV20-1 and TRBJ2-3, with D unresolved. This CDR3 has 16 residues. With 6 bases removed from V and 2 bases from J, the gap between germline ends came to 21 bases. CDR1 is DFQATT and CDR2 is SNEGSKA in the germline V gene (reference sequence). In DNA form, the CDR3 reads TGCAGTGCCCTGTCTCCTTCAATCCAGACCACAGATACGCAGTATTTT. It encodes CSALSPSIQTTDTQYF.

The chain recombines TRBV9 with TRBJ2-7; 8 bases are a match to TRBD2. With 4 bases clipped from V and 5 bases from J, the junction kept 8 bases outside the gene matches. The CDR3 is 14 amino acids. CDR1 SGDLS and CDR2 YYNGEE come from the germline V gene. The CDR3, as DNA: TGTGCCAGCAGCCCCGGGGGGGTGGGAAACGAGCAGTACTTC. Translation gives CASSPGGVGNEQYF.

This clonotype was counted a few times. The chain is built from TRBV20-1 and TRBJ1-2, with D possibly being TRBD1 (5 bases). The CDR3 extends over 12 amino acids. Germline assignment: CDR1 DFQATT and CDR2 SNEGSKA (reference sequence). The V gene lost 3 bases and the J gene lost 10 bases, with 15 bases spanning the gap. The CDR3 region has the DNA TGCAGTGCTAGTCACGGCTCGGGGGTCTACACCTTC. Its protein product is CSASHGSGVYTF.

This clonotype was picked up a small number of times. V gene TRBV11-2 combines with J gene TRBJ1-2; no clear D gene. The germline gives CDR1 SGHAT, CDR2 FQNNGV. V lost 1 base to trimming and J lost 2 bases, with 8 bases between them. The CDR3 has 14 residues. For the CDR3, the DNA is TGTGCCAGCAGCTTAGGAGGTCTGAACTATGGCTACACCTTC. Amino acid sequence: CASSLGGLNYGYTF.

This clonotype was detected only a few times. V and J are TRBV29-1 and TRBJ1-1; D remains unclear. CDR1 is SQVTM and CDR2 is ANQGSEA in the germline V gene. There are 13 residues in the CDR3. The V end was cut by 3 bases, the J end by 1 base, with 9 bases between. DNA for the CDR3: TGCAGCGTTGACCCCTCATGGAACACTGAAGCTTTCTTT. Amino acids: CSVDPSWNTEAFF.

This clonotype was detected many times. The CDR3 region has the DNA TGTGCTAGTGGTTTACGAGCGGGAGTCCCCTACGAGCAGTACTTC. Its translation is CASGLRAGVPYEQYF. V gene TRBV12-5 combines with J gene TRBJ2-7, with 8 positions matching TRBD2. The CDR3 has 15 amino acids. Germline V gene data show CDR1 as LGHNT and CDR2 as FRNRAP. Germline trimming cut 3 bases from V and 2 bases from J; bases unmatched to any gene: 6.

This clonotype was seen more than once but under ten times. The J gene is TRBJ2-1, the V gene TRBV29-1, with 13 bases lining up with TRBD2. The germline V gene encodes CDR1 SQVTM and CDR2 ANQGSEA. The CDR3 length is 15 residues. J lost 5 bases, V lost 3 bases, and 4 bases had no gene match. The CDR3 DNA follows: TGCAGCGTTGACTTAGGGACTAGCGGGAACAATGAGCAGTTCTTC. It yields the protein CSVDLGTSGNNEQFF.

This clonotype was counted at least ten times. The chain recombines TRBV7-2 with TRBJ2-2, with 11 bases identical to TRBD2. Germline assignment: CDR1 SGHTA and CDR2 FQGNSA. The ends lost 4 bases at V and 7 bases at J; junction bases unmatched: 5. The CDR3 contains 15 residues. CDR3 residues: CASSWLAGGRGELFF. The CDR3 DNA sequence: TGTGCCAGCAGCTGGCTAGCGGGAGGCCGCGGGGAGCTGTTTTTT.

This clonotype was detected only a few times. V and J are TRBV27 and TRBJ2-1, with 8 bases fitting TRBD2. The germline V gene has CDR1 MNHEY and CDR2 SMNVEV (reference sequence). The V gene end was trimmed by 7 bases and the J gene end by 8 bases; junction bases not matched to a gene: 16. The CDR3 is 16 amino acids. The CDR3 here is CASNKIGLAGDDEQFF. For the CDR3, the DNA is TGTGCCAGCAATAAAATAGGGCTAGCGGGCGACGATGAGCAGTTCTTC.

This clonotype was counted a few times. This chain's CDR3 is CASTGTGGSDTQYF. The CDR3 nucleotides read TGTGCCAGCACTGGGACAGGGGGGTCAGATACGCAGTATTTT. V and J are TRBV12-3 or TRBV12-4 and TRBJ2-3; TRBD1 agrees at 11 bases. The CDR3 runs 14 residues. V gave up 7 bases and J gave up 4 bases; unmatched junction bases: 4.

The CDR3 protein is CASSPVGFDNEQFF. CDR3 nucleotides: TGTGCCAGCAGCCCAGTGGGGTTCGACAATGAGCAGTTCTTC. This chain joins TRBV7-2 and TRBJ2-1; the D is unclear. The V and J ends lost 5 bases and 5 bases respectively, with 13 bases between them. Per the germline V gene, CDR1 is SGHTA and CDR2 is FQGNSA. This CDR3 spans 14 amino acids.

This clonotype was observed many times. This sequence joins TRBV4-3 and TRBJ1-1; maybe TRBD1 (5 bases). The CDR3 consists of 14 residues. From germline, CDR1 is LGHNA and CDR2 YSLEER. Trimming cost V 4 bases and J 1 base, with 10 bases left between them. The CDR3 nucleotides read TGCGCCAGCAGCCGGAGGGACGGGAACACTGAAGCTTTCTTT. This codes for CASSRRDGNTEAFF.

This clonotype was found many times. As DNA, the CDR3 is TGTGCCACCAGCAGAGATCGGGCAGATACGCAGTATTTT. Residues: CATSRDRADTQYF. The chain combines TRBV15 with TRBJ2-3; D is uncertain. This CDR3 is 13 amino acids long. V was cut by 0 bases and J by 4 bases, with 5 bases left in between. CDR1 and CDR2 from the germline V gene are LNHNV and YYDKDF (reference sequence).

This clonotype was recorded a few times. CDR3 residues: CASSFSGSSTDTQYF. CDR3 coding DNA: TGTGCCAGCAGCTTTTCCGGGAGCAGTACAGATACGCAGTATTTT. The V gene is TRBV11-2, the J gene TRBJ2-3, with D tentatively TRBD2 (6 bases). The CDR3 is 15 residues long. Trimming pared 3 bases from V and 3 bases from J, leaving 13 bases between. Germline values: CDR1 SGHAT, CDR2 FQNNGV.

This clonotype came up a few times. The chain combines TRBV21-1 with TRBJ1-2. TRBV21-1 is described as a pseudogene. The CDR3 has 13 amino acids. The CDR3 bases are TGTGCCAGCAGTCTACTCCGTTCCGATGGCTACACCTTC. As protein: CASSLLRSDGYTF.

This clonotype has more than one count but fewer than ten. This rearrangement joins TRBV7-2 to TRBJ2-2; TRBD2 matches 10 bases. This CDR3 contains 16 residues. J gave up 4 bases and V 5 bases, and 7 bases lay outside the gene matches. Looked up from germline, CDR1 is SGHTA and CDR2 is FQGNSA. Here the CDR3 reads CASSRTLAGATGELFF. The CDR3 region has the DNA TGTGCCAGCAGCCGCACTCTAGCGGGAGCCACCGGGGAGCTGTTTTTT.

This clonotype was picked up a small number of times. The rearrangement uses TRBV9 and TRBJ2-5; D may be TRBD2 (6 bases). Trimming left V 4 bases short and J 4 bases short, with 14 bases between. The CDR3 sequence is 14 residues long. CDR1 and CDR2 (germline): SGDLS, YYNGEE. DNA for the CDR3: TGTGCCAGCAGCCCCCCCGGACTAATAGAGACCCAGTACTTC. It translates to CASSPPGLIETQYF.

This clonotype came up a few times. The J gene is TRBJ2-7, the V gene TRBV4-1; 7 nucleotides agree with TRBD1. This CDR3 comprises 13 residues. Germline V gene data show CDR1 as MGHRA and CDR2 as YSYEKL. With 8 bases clipped from V and 0 bases from J, the junction kept 4 bases outside the gene matches. CDR3 nucleotides: TGCGCCAGCCGACAGGGATACTCCTACGAGCAGTACTTC. Its translation: CASRQGYSYEQYF.

In its sample, this clonotype was seen a few times. The V and J genes are TRBV7-9 and TRBJ2-7; unclear D gene. The CDR3 sequence is 15 residues long. V dropped 5 bases and J dropped 3 bases, with 17 bases sitting between them. Germline CDR1 is SEHNR and CDR2 is FQNEAQ (reference sequence). CDR3 in amino acids: CASSPAKGGVYEQYF. The CDR3 DNA follows: TGTGCCAGCAGCCCGGCCAAGGGCGGAGTCTACGAGCAGTACTTC.